This T cell receptor (beta chain) was obtained from a study of T cell responses to AZD1222 COVID-19 vaccine. Comments on this clone: What it binds is unknown.

General study findings and limits: The reported proportion of spike-specific TCRs targeting unmutated variant regions was nearly half.

TCRdb's copy holds only in-frame clones and misses some; the assay was immunoSEQ multiplex PCR. The sample has roughly 160,000 clones, around 88% seen once. This CDR3 is 15 amino acids long. The V gene's germline CDR1 is MGHRA and CDR2 YSYEKL. Germline trimming cut 0 bases from V and 4 bases from J; bases unmatched to any gene: 5. Pooling of second doses given at about 4 or about 12 weeks was done. The sample consisted of peripheral blood, taken 28 days after the second AZD1222 dose. This clonotype was sampled from an adult who received the AZD1222 COVID-19 vaccine. This chain uses TRBV4-1 with TRBJ1-2; 7 bases line up with TRBD1. The CDR3 here is CASSQEEGQIYGYTF. CDR3 nucleotide sequence: TGCGCCAGCAGCCAAGAGGAGGGACAGATCTATGGCTACACCTTC.